Listed below are T cell receptor beta chains from one sample, sequenced in a study of Graves' ophthalmopathy and Graves' hyperthyroidism. TCRdb analysed the multiplex PCR reads with MiXCR anew, one entry per CDR3 protein. Among about 480,000 distinct CDR3 sequences, 13% to 15% were seen once, and the ten largest hold 8% to 10%. Sequencing was performed on blood. Receptors were obtained from a woman aged 25 to 39 with Graves' ophthalmopathy. Both conserved end residues are part of each CDR3. A D gene is named only where the DNA matches it firmly. The size field is filled for only some rows; it gives once, few, many or a size class.

TRBJ2-5 . TRBV24-1 16 . CATSDLRGSHQETQYF TGTGCCACCAGTGATTTGCGGGGCAGCCACCAAGAGACCCAGTACTTC
TRBJ1-2 . TRBV5-1 15 . CASSLDRAELYGYTF TGCGCCAGCAGCTTAGACCGGGCCGAACTCTATGGCTACACCTTC
TRBJ1-5 . TRBV5-1 13 many CASSFGRDQPQHF TGCGCCAGCAGCTTTGGCAGGGATCAGCCCCAGCATTTT
TRBJ1-2 TRBD1 TRBV27 17 many CASSLTSYGDRANGYTF TGTGCCAGCAGTTTAACGTCCTATGGGGACAGGGCGAATGGCTACACCTTC
TRBJ2-5 TRBD1 TRBV4-1 15 many CASSPAGGDLKTQYF TGCGCCAGCAGCCCGGCAGGGGGCGACTTGAAGACCCAGTACTTC
TRBJ2-1 TRBD1 TRBV12-3/TRBV12-4 14 many CASRLQTQGGEQFF TGTGCCAGCAGGCTACAAACACAGGGGGGTGAGCAGTTCTTC
TRBJ2-7 TRBD1 TRBV20-1 11 many CSARTGAEQYF TGCAGTGCTAGGACAGGGGCCGAGCAGTACTTC
TRBJ1-1 TRBD1 TRBV28 15 . CASSFPRTGITEAFF TGTGCCAGCAGTTTCCCACGGACAGGGATCACTGAAGCTTTCTTT
TRBJ1-2 . TRBV7-9 15 few CASSPRPLRDYGYTF TGTGCCAGCAGCCCCCGCCCCCTGAGGGACTATGGCTACACCTTC
TRBJ1-6 TRBD1 TRBV4-1 17 many CASSQTGTGDLRSPLHF TGCGCCAGCAGCCAAACGGGGACAGGGGATTTAAGGTCACCCCTCCACTTT
TRBJ2-3 . TRBV29-1 15 few CSVELGHGLVDTQYF TGCAGCGTTGAACTGGGACACGGACTGGTAGATACGCAGTATTTT
TRBJ2-7 . TRBV28 15 many CASSLGGGFRYEQYF TGTGCCAGCAGTTTGGGGGGCGGCTTTCGTTACGAGCAGTACTTC
TRBJ2-2 . TRBV10-3 14 many CATSPTGYAGELFF TGTGCCACCTCTCCTACAGGGTATGCCGGGGAGCTGTTTTTT
TRBJ2-2 . TRBV9 14 many CASSVLLATGELFF TGTGCCAGCAGCGTCCTACTTGCCACCGGGGAGCTGTTTTTT
TRBJ1-6 . TRBV28 12 many CASRGSNSPLHF TGTGCCAGCAGGGGCAGCAATTCACCCCTCCACTTT
TRBJ2-7 . TRBV29-1 14 many CSVEVRGAAYEQYF TGCAGCGTTGAGGTGAGGGGTGCAGCCTACGAGCAGTACTTC
TRBJ2-7 TRBD1 TRBV28 15 many CASSLHPRDRVPLYF TGTGCCAGCAGTTTACATCCCCGGGACAGGGTTCCCTTGTACTTC
TRBJ2-7 . TRBV20-1 10 many CSASRGEQYF TGCAGTGCTAGCCGTGGCGAGCAGTACTTC
TRBJ2-7 TRBD2 TRBV20-1 14 many CSARGTSSAYEQYF TGCAGTGCTAGAGGGACTAGCTCGGCCTACGAGCAGTACTTC
TRBJ2-7 TRBD2 TRBV14 15 many CASSQGVSGGDEQYF TGTGCCAGCAGCCAAGGGGTTAGCGGGGGCGACGAGCAGTACTTC
TRBJ1-6 . TRBV28 14 many CASSSWEGNSPLHF TGTGCCAGCAGTTCATGGGAGGGGAATTCACCCCTCCACTTT
TRBJ2-5 . TRBV20-1 13 . CSARDNNQETQYF TGCAGTGCTAGAGACAATAATCAAGAGACCCAGTACTTC
TRBJ2-2 . TRBV7-3 15 few CASSLSPGAHGELFF TGTGCCAGCAGCTTATCGCCAGGGGCACACGGGGAGCTGTTTTTT
TRBJ2-7 . TRBV27 15 many CASKLTRHLLYEQYF TGTGCCAGCAAATTAACAAGACACTTACTTTACGAGCAGTACTTC
TRBJ1-1 . TRBV14 13 many CASSPNGYTEAFF TGTGCCAGCAGCCCTAACGGGTACACTGAAGCTTTCTTT
TRBJ1-1 TRBD1 TRBV11-1 16 many CASSLVVKGAGTEAFF TGTGCCAGCAGCTTAGTCGTGAAGGGGGCCGGCACTGAAGCTTTCTTT
TRBJ1-5 . TRBV7-8 15 many CASSSHPGENQPQHF TGTGCCAGCAGCTCACATCCGGGGGAAAATCAGCCCCAGCATTTT
TRBJ1-2 . TRBV6-2/TRBV6-3 18 many CASSYTSGISSWSYGYTF TGTGCCAGCAGTTACACTTCAGGCATCTCCTCTTGGTCCTACGGCTACACCTTC
TRBJ2-2 . TRBV12-3/TRBV12-4 16 many CASSPPGLGNTGELFF TGTGCCAGCAGTCCTCCGGGACTTGGGAACACCGGGGAGCTGTTTTTT
TRBJ1-2 . TRBV5-1 15 many CASSLRSSGSHGYTF TGCGCCAGCAGCTTGAGGTCATCAGGGTCCCATGGCTACACCTTC
TRBJ1-2 . TRBV6-5 13 many CASSYARDYGYTF TGTGCCAGCAGTTACGCCAGGGACTATGGCTACACCTTC
TRBJ1-2 . TRBV6-1 16 many CASSEAYGNINYGYTF TGTGCCAGCAGTGAAGCGTACGGGAACATTAACTATGGCTACACCTTC